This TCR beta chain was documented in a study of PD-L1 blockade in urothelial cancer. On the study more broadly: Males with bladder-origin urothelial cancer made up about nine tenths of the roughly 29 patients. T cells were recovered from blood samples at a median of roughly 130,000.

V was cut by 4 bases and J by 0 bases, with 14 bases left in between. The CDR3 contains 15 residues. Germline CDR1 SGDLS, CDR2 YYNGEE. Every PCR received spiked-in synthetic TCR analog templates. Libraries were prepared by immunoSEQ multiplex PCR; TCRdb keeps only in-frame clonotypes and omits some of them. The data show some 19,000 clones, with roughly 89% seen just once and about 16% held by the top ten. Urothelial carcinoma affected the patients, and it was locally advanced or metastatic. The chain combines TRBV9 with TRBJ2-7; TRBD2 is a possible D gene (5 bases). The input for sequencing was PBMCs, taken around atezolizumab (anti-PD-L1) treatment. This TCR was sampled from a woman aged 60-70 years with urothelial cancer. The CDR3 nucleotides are TGTGCCAGCAGCCGGGATTTACAAAACTCCTACGAGCAGTACTTC. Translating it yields CASSRDLQNSYEQYF.